Below, 8 T cell receptor beta chains from the same sample are listed, as sequenced in a study of T cell changes during pregnancy in multiple sclerosis. Sequencing was performed with immunoSEQ multiplex PCR; in TCRdb, only in-frame clones are kept and a portion is missing. The sample has about 87,000 clones, over 85% seen once. This specimen consisted of peripheral blood, obtained in the third trimester of pregnancy. Receptors were obtained from a female donor in good health, enrolled as a control in a pregnancy study.

J is TRBJ2-3 and V is TRBV25-1, with 9 bases identical to TRBD2. Losses at the gene ends were 3 bases for V and 9 bases for J; bases not matched to a gene: 16. The germline V gene has CDR1 MGHDK and CDR2 SYGVNS. The CDR3 length is 17 residues. CDR3: CASSDLRESNSGRTQYF. The CDR3 DNA sequence: TGTGCCAGCAGTGATCTGAGAGAGTCGAATAGCGGGAGAACGCAGTATTTT. The full variable domain, its missing parts supplied by reference TRBV25-1 and TRBJ2-3, is EADIYQTPRYLVIGTGKKITLECSQTMGHDKMYWYQQDPGMELHLIHYSYGVNSTEKGDLSSESTVSRIRTEHFPLTLESARPSHTSQYLCASSDLRESNSGRTQYFGPGTRLTVL.

This chain connects TRBV15 to TRBJ2-2; D is undetermined. Deletions cut 0 bases from V and 10 bases from J, with 9 bases between. Germline assignment: CDR1 LNHNV and CDR2 YYDKDF (reference sequence). The CDR3 length is 13 residues. In DNA, the CDR3 is TGTGCCACCAGCAGAGACTGGTGGCCGGAGCTGTTTTTT. This codes for CATSRDWWPELFF.

This chain joins TRBV6-5 and TRBJ2-5, with TRBD1 as a possible D gene (6 bases). Germline values: CDR1 MNHEY, CDR2 SVGAGI. Trimming cost V 2 bases and J 0 bases, with 7 bases left between them. This CDR3 region has 14 residues. The CDR3 sequence is CASSYRDNQETQYF. The CDR3 nucleotides read TGTGCCAGCAGTTACCGGGACAACCAAGAGACCCAGTACTTC.

J is TRBJ2-2 and V is TRBV7-7; 9 positions agree with TRBD2. V was clipped by 5 bases and J by 0 bases; unmatched bases: 10. Germline-derived CDR1 and CDR2 are SSHAT and FNYEAQ (reference sequence). The CDR3 has 18 residues. The CDR3 loop is CASSPRVGLASNTGELFF. The CDR3 DNA follows: TGTGCCAGCAGCCCTAGGGTGGGACTAGCCTCGAACACCGGGGAGCTGTTTTTT.

This clone was detected once. The chain links TRBV5-4 to TRBJ2-1; 14 positions match TRBD2. This CDR3 has 18 residues. Germline V lookup: CDR1 SGHNT, CDR2 YYREEE (reference sequence). The V and J ends lost 4 bases and 4 bases, in that order; junction bases with no gene match: 10. CDR3 DNA sequence: TGTGCCAGCAGCCCCACGGGACTAGCGGGAGCCATTTACAATGAGCAGTTCTTC. Amino acids: CASSPTGLAGAIYNEQFF.

V gene TRBV7-6 combines with J gene TRBJ2-1; 10 bases are a match to TRBD1. CDR1 SGHVS and CDR2 FNYEAQ come from the germline V gene. The V gene end was trimmed by 4 bases and the J gene end by 6 bases; junction bases not matched to a gene: 6. The CDR3 length is 15 residues. The CDR3 sequence: CASSSGQGPGNEQFF. In nucleotides, the CDR3 is TGTGCCAGCAGCTCGGGACAGGGGCCTGGCAATGAGCAGTTCTTC.

The V gene is TRBV7-9, the J gene TRBJ2-3; possibly TRBD2 for D (5 bases). V was clipped by 5 bases and J by 0 bases, with 9 bases between them. This CDR3 has 14 residues. Germline CDR1 and CDR2: SEHNR and FQNEAQ (reference sequence). CDR3 sequence: CASSPSGSTDTQYF. The CDR3 DNA sequence: TGTGCCAGCAGCCCCAGCGGTAGCACAGATACGCAGTATTTT.

Regarding this clone: Other DNA sequences from this sample encode an identical CDR3 as well. V usage is TRBV7-9 and J usage is TRBJ2-7; no definite D call. V lost 5 bases, J lost 2 bases, and 4 bases lay in between. The CDR3 has 11 amino acids. Germline CDR1 and CDR2: SEHNR and FQNEAQ (reference sequence). DNA of the CDR3: TGTGCCAGCAGCCCTGCCTACGAGCAGTACTTC. It yields the protein CASSPAYEQYF. Full variable domain (outside the CDR3, taken from reference TRBV7-9 and TRBJ2-7): DTGVSQNPRHKITKRGQNVTFRCDPISEHNRLYWYRQTLGQGPEFLTYFQNEAQLEKSRLLSDRFSAERPKGSFSTLEIQRTEQGDSAMYLCASSPAYEQYFGPGTRLTVT.